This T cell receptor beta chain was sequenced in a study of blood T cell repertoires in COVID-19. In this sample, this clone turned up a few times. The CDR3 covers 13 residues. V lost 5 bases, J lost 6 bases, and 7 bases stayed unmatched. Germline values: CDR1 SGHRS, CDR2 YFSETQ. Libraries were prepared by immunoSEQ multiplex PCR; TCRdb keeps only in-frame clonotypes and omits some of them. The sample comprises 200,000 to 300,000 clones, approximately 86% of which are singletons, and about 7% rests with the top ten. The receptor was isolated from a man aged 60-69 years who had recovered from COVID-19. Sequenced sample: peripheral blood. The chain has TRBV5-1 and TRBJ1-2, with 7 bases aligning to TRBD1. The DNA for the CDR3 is TGCGCCAGCAGAATGACAGGGTTAGATGGCTACACCTTC. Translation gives CASRMTGLDGYTF.